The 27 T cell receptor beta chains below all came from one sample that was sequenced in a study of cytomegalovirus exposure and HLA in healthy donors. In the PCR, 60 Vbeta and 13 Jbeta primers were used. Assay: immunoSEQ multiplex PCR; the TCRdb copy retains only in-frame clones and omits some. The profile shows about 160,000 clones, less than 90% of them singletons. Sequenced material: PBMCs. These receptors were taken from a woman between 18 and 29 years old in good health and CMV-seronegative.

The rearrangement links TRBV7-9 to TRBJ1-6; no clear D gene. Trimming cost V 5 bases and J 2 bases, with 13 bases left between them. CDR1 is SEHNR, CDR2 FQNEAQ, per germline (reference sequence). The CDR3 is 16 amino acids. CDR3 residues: CASSPPGSAYNSPLHF. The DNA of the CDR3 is TGTGCCAGCAGCCCCCCGGGTTCGGCCTATAATTCACCCCTCCACTTT. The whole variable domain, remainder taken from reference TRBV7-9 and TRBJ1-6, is DTGVSQNPRHKITKRGQNVTFRCDPISEHNRLYWYRQTLGQGPEFLTYFQNEAQLEKSRLLSDRFSAERPKGSFSTLEIQRTEQGDSAMYLCASSPPGSAYNSPLHFGNGTRLTVT.

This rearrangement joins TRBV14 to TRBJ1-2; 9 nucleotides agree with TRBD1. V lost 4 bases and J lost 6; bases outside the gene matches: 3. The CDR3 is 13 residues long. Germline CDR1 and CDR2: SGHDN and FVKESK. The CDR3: CASSPRTGDGYTF. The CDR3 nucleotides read TGTGCCAGCAGCCCCCGGACAGGGGATGGCTACACCTTC.

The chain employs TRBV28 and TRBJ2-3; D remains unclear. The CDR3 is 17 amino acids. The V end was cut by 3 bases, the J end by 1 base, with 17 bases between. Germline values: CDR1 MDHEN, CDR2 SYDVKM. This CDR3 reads CASSFRSHSFRTDTQYF. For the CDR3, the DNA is TGTGCCAGCAGTTTTCGTTCCCACTCGTTTCGCACAGATACGCAGTATTTT.

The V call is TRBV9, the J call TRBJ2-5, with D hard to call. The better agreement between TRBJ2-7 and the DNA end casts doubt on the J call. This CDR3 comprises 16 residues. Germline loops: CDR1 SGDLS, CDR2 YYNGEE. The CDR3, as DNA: TGTGCCAGCAGCGTAGCTCTCGCAGGAACTGTCTACGAGCAGTACTTC. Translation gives CASSVALAGTVYEQYF.

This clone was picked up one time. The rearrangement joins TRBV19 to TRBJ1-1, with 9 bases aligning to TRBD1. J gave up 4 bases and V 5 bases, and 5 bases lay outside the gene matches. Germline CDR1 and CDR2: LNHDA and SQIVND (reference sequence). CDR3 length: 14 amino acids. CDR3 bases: TGTGCCAGTAGTCCTCGGGACAGGGTCACTGAAGCTTTCTTT. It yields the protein CASSPRDRVTEAFF.

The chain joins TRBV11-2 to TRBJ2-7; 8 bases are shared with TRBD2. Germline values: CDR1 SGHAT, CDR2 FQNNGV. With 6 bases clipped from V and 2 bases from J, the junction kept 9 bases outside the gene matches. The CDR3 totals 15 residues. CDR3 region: CASRSPGTRTYEQYF. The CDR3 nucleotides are TGTGCCAGCAGGTCTCCCGGGACTAGGACCTACGAGCAGTACTTC.

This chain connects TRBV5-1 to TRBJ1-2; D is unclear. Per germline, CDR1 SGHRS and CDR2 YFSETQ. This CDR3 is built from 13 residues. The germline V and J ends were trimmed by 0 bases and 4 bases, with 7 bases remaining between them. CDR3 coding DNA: TGCGCCAGCAGCTTGGAACGGTCCTATGGCTACACCTTC. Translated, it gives CASSLERSYGYTF.

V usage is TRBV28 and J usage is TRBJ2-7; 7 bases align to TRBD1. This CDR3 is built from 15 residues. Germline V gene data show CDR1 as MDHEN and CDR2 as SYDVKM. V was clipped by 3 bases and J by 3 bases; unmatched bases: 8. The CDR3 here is CASSLYRTGHYEQYF. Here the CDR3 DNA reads TGTGCCAGCAGTTTGTACCGGACAGGACACTACGAGCAGTACTTC.

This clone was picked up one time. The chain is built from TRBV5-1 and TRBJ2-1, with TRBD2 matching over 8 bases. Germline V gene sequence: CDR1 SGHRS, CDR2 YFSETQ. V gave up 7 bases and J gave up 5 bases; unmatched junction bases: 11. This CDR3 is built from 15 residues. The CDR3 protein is CASAAWTSPDNEQFF. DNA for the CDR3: TGCGCCAGCGCCGCTTGGACTAGCCCTGACAATGAGCAGTTCTTC.

CDR3 loop: CASSSPTDSYEQYF. CDR3 coding DNA: TGTGCCAGTAGTTCCCCGACAGACTCCTACGAGCAGTACTTC. The chain has TRBV19 and TRBJ2-7, with D possibly matching TRBD1 (5 bases). Germline-derived CDR1 and CDR2 are LNHDA and SQIVND (reference sequence). The ends were cut back, 5 bases at V and 0 bases at J, with 11 bases in the middle. The CDR3 sequence is 14 residues long.

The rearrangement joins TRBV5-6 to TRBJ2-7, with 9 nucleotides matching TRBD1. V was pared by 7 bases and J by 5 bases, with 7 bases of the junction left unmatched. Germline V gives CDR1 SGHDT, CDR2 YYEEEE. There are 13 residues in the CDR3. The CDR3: CASGTGIINEQYF. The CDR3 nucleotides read TGTGCCAGCGGGACAGGGATTATTAACGAGCAGTACTTC.

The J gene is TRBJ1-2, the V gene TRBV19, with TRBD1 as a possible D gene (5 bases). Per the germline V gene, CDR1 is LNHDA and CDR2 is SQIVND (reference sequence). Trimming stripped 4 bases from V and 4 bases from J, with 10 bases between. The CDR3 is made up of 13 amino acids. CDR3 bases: TGTGCCAGTAGTAGGGGCAAGAGCTATGGCTACACCTTC. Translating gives CASSRGKSYGYTF. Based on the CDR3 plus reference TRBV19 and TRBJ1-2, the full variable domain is DGGITQSPKYLFRKEGQNVTLSCEQNLNHDAMYWYRQDPGQGLRLIYYSQIVNDFQKGDIAEGYSVSREKKESFPLTVTSAQKNPTAFYLCASSRGKSYGYTFGSGTRLTVV.

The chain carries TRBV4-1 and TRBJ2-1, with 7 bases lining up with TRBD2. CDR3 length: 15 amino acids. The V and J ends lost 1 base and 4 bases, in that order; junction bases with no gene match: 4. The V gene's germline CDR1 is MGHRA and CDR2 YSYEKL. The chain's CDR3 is CASSQGLAGYNEQFF. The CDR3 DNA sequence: TGCGCCAGCAGCCAAGGACTAGCCGGATACAATGAGCAGTTCTTC.

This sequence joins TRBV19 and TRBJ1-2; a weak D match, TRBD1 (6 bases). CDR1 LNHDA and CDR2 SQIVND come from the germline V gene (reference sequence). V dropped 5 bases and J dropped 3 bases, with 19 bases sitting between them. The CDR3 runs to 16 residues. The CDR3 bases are TGTGCCAGTAGTCCAGCCTCAGGGGCGCTGTACTATGGCTACACCTTC. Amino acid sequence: CASSPASGALYYGYTF.

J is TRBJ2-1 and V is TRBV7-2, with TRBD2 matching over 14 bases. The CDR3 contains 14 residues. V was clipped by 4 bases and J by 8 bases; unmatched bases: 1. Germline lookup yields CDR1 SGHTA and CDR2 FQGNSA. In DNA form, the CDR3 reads TGTGCCAGCAGCTGGGGACTAGCGGGAGATGAGCAGTTCTTC. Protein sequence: CASSWGLAGDEQFF.

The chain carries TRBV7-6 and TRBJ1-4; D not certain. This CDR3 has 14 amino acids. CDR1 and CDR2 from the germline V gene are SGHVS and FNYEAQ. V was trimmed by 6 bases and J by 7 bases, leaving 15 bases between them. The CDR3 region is CASRPEPEGEKLFF. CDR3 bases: TGTGCCAGCAGGCCCGAACCCGAGGGTGAAAAACTGTTTTTT.

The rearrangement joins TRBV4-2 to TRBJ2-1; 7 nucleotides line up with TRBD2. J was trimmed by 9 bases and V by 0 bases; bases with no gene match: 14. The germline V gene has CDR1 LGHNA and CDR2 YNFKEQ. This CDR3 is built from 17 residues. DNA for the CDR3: TGTGCCAGCAGCCAAGATATCGGTTGGGGCGGGAGCGGTGAGCAGTTCTTC. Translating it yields CASSQDIGWGGSGEQFF.

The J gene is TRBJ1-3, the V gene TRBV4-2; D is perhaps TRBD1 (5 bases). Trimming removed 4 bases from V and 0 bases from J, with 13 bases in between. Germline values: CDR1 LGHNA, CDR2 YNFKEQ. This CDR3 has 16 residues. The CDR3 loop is CASSRVTVLSGNTIYF. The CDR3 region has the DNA TGTGCCAGCAGCCGGGTGACAGTCCTCTCTGGAAACACCATATATTTT.

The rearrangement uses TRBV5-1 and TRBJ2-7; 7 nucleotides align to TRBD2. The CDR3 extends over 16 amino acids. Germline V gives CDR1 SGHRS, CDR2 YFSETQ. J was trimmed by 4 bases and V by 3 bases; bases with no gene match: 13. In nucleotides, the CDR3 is TGCGCCAGCAGCTGGGGGGGACCGGCGTCTGAGTACGAGCAGTACTTC. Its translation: CASSWGGPASEYEQYF.

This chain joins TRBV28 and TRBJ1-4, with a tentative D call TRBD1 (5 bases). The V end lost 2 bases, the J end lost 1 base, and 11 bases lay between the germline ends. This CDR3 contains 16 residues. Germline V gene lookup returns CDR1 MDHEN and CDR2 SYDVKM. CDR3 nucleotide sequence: TGTGCCAGCAGTTTACCCCGACAGTTAACTAATGAAAAACTGTTTTTT. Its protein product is CASSLPRQLTNEKLFF.

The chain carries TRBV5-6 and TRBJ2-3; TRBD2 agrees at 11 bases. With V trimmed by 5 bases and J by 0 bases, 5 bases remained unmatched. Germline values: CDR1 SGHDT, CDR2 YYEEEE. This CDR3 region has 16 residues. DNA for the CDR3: TGTGCCAGCAGTCTACGGACTAGCGGGAGCACAGATACGCAGTATTTT. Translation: CASSLRTSGSTDTQYF.

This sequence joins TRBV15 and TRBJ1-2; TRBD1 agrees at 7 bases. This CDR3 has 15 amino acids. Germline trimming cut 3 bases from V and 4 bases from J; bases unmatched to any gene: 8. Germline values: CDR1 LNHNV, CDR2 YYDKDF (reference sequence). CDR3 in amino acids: CATSRGQGVFYGYTF. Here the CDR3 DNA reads TGTGCCACCAGCAGGGGGCAGGGGGTATTCTATGGCTACACCTTC.

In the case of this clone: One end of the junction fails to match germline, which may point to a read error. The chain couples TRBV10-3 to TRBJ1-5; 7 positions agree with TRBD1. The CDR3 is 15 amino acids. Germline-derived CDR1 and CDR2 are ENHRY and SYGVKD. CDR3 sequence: CASSPRQGSNQPQHF. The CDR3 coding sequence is TGTGCCAGCAGTCCCCGACAGGGTAGCAATCAGCCCCAGCATTTT.

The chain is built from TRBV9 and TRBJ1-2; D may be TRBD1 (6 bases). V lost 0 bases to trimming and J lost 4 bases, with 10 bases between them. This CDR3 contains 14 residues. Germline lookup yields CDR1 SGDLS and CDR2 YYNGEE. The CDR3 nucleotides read TGTGCCAGCAGCGTAGCTCTGGACAGCTATGGCTACACCTTC. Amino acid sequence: CASSVALDSYGYTF.

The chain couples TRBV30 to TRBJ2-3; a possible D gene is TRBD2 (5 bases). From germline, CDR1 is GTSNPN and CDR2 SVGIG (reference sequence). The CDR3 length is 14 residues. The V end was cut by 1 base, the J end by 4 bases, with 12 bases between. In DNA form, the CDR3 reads TGTGCCTGGAGTGAAGGTCTAGCCCCAGATACGCAGTATTTT. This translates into CAWSEGLAPDTQYF.

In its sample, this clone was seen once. This CDR3 is CASSLGLAGGSTDTQYF. CDR3 in DNA: TGTGCCAGCAGCCTGGGACTAGCGGGGGGGAGCACAGATACGCAGTATTTT. The J gene is TRBJ2-3, the V gene TRBV7-9; 16 nucleotides agree with TRBD2. CDR1 and CDR2 (germline): SEHNR, FQNEAQ (reference sequence). The CDR3 runs to 17 residues. Trimming at V came to 5 bases and at J to 0 bases, leaving 2 bases not matched to a gene.

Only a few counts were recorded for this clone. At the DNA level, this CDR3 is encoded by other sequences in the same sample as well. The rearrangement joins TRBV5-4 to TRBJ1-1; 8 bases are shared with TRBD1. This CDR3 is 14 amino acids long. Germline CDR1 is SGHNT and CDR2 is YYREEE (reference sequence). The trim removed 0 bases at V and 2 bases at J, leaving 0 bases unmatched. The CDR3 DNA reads TGTGCCAGCAGCTTGGCAGGGGGCAACACTGAAGCTTTCTTT. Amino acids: CASSLAGGNTEAFF.